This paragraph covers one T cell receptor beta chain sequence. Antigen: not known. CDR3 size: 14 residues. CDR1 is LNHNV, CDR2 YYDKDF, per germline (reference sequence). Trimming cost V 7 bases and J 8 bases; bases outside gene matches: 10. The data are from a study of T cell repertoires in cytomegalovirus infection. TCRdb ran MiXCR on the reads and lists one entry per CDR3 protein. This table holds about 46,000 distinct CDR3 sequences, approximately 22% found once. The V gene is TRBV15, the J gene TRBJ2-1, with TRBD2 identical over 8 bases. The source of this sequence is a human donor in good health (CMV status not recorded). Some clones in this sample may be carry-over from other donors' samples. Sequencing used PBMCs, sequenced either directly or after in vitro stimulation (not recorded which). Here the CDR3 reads CATTQRGTLDEQFF. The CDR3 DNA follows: TGTGCCACCACGCAGCGGGGGACGCTTGATGAGCAGTTCTTC.